The present T cell receptor (beta chain) was sequenced within a study of shared clonotypes between healthy human individuals. Study conclusions and caveats: Approximately 5.3% was the fraction of naive CD4 clonotypes found shared across a few donors.

Only CD45RO-negative cells positively selected for CCR7 counted as naive CD8 cells, so terminally differentiated effector memory CD45RA+ cells were excluded. The CDR3 spans 15 residues. Germline values: CDR1 SGHAT, CDR2 FQNNGV. After removal of 1 base from V and 4 bases from J, the junction contained 6 bases not matched to a gene. Comments on this clone: What it recognizes is unknown.

The deep-level immunoSEQ assay was used. TCRdb's table, derived via immunoSEQ multiplex PCR, lists solely in-frame clones and lacks some. The data hold about 2 million clones, with about 95% observed a single time. Source material: naive CD8+ T cells sorted from blood. This clonotype was obtained from a man aged 18 to 30 in good health. The chain joins TRBV11-2 to TRBJ1-1; 7 bases align to TRBD1. CDR3 bases: TGTGCCAGCAGCTTAGGAGGGGGCGCCGGCACTGAAGCTTTCTTT. Protein sequence: CASSLGGGAGTEAFF.